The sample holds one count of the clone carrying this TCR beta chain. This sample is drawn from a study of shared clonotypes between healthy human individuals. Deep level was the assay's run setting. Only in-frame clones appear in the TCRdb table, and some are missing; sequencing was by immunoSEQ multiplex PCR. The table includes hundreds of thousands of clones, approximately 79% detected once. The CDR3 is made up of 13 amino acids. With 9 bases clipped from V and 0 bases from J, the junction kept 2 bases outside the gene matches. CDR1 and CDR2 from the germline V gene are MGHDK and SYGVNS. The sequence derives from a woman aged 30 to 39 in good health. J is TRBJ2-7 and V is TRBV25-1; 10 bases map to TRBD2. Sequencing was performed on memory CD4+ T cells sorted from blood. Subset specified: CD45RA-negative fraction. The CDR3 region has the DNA TGTGCCAGTAGACTAGCGGGCTCCTACGAGCAGTACTTC. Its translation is CASRLAGSYEQYF.